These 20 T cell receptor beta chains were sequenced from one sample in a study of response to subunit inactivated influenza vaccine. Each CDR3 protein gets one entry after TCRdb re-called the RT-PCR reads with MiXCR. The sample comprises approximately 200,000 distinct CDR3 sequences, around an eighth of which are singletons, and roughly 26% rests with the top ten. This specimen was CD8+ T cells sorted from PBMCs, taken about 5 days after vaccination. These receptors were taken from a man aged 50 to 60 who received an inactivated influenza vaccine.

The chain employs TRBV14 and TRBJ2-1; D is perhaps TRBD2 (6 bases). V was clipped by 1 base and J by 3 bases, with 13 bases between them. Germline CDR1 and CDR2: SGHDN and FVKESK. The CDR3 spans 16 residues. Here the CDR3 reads CASSQVYSGYYNEQFF. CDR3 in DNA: TGTGCCAGCAGCCAAGTCTATAGCGGTTACTACAATGAGCAGTTCTTC.

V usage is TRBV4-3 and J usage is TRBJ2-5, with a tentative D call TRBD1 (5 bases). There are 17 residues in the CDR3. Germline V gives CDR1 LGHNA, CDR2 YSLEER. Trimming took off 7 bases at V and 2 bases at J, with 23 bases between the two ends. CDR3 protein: CASIPSPGHLLQETQYF. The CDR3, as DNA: TGCGCCAGCATCCCGAGCCCAGGGCACCTTTTGCAAGAGACCCAGTACTTC.

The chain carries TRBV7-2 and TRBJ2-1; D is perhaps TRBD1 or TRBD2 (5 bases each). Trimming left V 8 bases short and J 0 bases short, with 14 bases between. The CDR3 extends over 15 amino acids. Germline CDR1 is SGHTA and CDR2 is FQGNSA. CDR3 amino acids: CASPNAGSSYNEQFF. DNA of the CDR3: TGTGCCAGCCCAAATGCAGGGAGCTCCTACAATGAGCAGTTCTTC.

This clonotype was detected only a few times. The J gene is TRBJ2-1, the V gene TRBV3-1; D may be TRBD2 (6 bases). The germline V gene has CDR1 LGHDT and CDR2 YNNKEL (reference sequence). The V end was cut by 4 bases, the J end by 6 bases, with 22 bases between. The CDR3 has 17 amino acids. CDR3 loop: CASSPPPDASEVNEQFF. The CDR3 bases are TGTGCCAGCAGCCCCCCCCCGGATGCTAGCGAGGTCAATGAGCAGTTCTTC.

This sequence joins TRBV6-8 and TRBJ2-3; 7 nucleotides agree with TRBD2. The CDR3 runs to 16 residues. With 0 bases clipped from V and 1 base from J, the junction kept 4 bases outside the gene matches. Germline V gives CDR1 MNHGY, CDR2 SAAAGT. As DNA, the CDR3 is TGTGCCAGCAGTTACTCGAAGCGGGACGGCACAGATACGCAGTATTTT. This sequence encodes CASSYSKRDGTDTQYF.

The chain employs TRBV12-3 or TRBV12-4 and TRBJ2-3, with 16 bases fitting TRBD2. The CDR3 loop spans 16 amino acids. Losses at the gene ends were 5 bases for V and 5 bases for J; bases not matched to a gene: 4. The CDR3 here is CASSPGLAGGGDTQYF. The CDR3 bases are TGTGCCAGCAGTCCGGGACTAGCGGGGGGGGGAGATACGCAGTATTTT.

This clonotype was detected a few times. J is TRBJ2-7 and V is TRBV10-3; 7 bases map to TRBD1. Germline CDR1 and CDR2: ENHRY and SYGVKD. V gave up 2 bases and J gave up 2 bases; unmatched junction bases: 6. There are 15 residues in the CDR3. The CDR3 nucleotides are TGTGCCATCAGTGAGCCCGGGACAGCCACCTACGAGCAGTACTTC. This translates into CAISEPGTATYEQYF.

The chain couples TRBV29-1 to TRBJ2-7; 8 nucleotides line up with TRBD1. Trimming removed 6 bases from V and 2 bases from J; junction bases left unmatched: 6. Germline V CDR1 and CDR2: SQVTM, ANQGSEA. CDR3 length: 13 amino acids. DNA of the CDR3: TGCAGCGTCAGGACAGGGCCAACCTACGAGCAGTACTTC. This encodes CSVRTGPTYEQYF.

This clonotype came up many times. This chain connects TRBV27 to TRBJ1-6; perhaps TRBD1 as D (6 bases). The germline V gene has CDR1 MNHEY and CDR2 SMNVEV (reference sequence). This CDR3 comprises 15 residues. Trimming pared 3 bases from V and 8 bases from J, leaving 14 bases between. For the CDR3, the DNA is TGTGCCAGCAGTTTGGGCGCGGGGGCGGATTCACCCCTCCACTTT. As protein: CASSLGAGADSPLHF.

The DNA of the CDR3 is TGTGCCAGCAGTTCTGGGACTCCCATGCCAAATGAGCAGTTCTTC. This translates into CASSSGTPMPNEQFF. V is TRBV6-5 and J is TRBJ2-1; possible D gene TRBD2, 6 bases. Germline assignment: CDR1 MNHEY and CDR2 SVGAGI. The CDR3 is 15 amino acids. V lost 4 bases, J lost 7 bases, and 17 bases lay in between.

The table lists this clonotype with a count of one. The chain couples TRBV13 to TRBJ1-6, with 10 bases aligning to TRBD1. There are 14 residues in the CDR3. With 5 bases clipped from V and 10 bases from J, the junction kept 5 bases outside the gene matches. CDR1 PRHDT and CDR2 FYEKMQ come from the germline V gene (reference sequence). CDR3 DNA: TGTGCCAGCAGCCGGACAGGGGGTCGGTCACCCCTCCACTTT. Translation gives CASSRTGGRSPLHF.

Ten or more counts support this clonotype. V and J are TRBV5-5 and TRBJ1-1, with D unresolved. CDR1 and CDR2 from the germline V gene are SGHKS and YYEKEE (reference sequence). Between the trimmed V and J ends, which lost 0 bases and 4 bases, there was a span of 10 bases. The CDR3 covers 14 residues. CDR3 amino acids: CASSLEGTVTEAFF. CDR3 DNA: TGTGCCAGCAGCTTGGAGGGAACGGTCACTGAAGCTTTCTTT.

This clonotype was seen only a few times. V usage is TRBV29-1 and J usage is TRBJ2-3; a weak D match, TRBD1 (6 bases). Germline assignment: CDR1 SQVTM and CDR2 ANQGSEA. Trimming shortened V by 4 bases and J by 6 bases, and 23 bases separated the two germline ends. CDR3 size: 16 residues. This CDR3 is CSVASRTRDTWDTQYF. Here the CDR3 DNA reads TGCAGCGTTGCTTCGAGAACTAGGGACACCTGGGATACGCAGTATTTT.

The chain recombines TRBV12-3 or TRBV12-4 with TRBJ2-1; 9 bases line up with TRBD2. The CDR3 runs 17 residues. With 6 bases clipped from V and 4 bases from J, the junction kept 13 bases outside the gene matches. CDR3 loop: CASSRRLGLAGYNEQFF. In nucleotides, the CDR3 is TGTGCCAGCAGCCGGAGGTTGGGGCTAGCGGGGTACAATGAGCAGTTCTTC.

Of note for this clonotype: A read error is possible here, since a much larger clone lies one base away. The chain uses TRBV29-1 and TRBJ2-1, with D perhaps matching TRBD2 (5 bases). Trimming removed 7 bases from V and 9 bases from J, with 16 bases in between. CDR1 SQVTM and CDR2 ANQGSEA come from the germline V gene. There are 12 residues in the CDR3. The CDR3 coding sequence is TGCAGCGCAGACATATTGGCGGGTGAGCAGTTCTTC. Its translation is CSADILAGEQFF.

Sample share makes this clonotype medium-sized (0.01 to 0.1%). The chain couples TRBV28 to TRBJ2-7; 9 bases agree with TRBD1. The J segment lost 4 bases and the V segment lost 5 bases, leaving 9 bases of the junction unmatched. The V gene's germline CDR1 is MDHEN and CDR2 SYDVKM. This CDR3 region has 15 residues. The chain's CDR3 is CASSHTGGTHYEQYF. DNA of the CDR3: TGTGCCAGCAGTCATACAGGGGGCACTCATTACGAGCAGTACTTC.

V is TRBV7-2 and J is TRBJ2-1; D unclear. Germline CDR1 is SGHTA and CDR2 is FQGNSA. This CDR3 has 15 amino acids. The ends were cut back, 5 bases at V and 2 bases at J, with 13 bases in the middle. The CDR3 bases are TGTGCCAGCAGCCTCTTCCAGGTAGCCTACAATGAGCAGTTCTTC. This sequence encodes CASSLFQVAYNEQFF.

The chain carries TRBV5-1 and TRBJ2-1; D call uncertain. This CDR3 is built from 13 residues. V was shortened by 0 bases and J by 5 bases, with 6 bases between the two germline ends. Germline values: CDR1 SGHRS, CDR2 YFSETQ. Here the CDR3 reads CASSLVQDNEQFF. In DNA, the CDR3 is TGCGCCAGCAGCTTGGTGCAAGACAATGAGCAGTTCTTC.

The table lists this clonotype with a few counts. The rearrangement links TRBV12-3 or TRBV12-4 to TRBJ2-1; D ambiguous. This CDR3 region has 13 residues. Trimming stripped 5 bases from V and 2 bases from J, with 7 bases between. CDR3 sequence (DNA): TGTGCCAGCAGTCCCCTGACCTACAATGAGCAGTTCTTC. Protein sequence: CASSPLTYNEQFF.

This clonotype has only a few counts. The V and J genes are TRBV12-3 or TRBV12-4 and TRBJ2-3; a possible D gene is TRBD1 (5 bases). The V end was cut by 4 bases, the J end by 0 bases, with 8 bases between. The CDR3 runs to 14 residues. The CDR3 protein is CASSWGGSTDTQYF. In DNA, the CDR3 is TGTGCCAGCAGTTGGGGCGGTAGCACAGATACGCAGTATTTT.